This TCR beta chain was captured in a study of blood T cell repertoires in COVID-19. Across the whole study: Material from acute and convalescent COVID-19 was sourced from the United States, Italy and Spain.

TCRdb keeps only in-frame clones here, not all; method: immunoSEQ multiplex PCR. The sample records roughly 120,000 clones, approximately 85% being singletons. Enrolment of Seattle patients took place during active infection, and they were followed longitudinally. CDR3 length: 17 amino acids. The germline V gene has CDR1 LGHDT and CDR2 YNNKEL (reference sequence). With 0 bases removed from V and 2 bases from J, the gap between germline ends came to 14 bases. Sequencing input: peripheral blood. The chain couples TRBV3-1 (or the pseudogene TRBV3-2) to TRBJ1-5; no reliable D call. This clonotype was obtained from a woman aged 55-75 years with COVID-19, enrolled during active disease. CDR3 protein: CASSQEGGSIGNQPQHF. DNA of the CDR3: TGTGCCAGCAGCCAAGAAGGAGGGAGTATCGGCAATCAGCCCCAGCATTTT.